The clone carrying this T cell receptor (beta chain) was recorded once. Per the original data handling: Reference gene primer amplification in the assay estimated nucleated cell counts. This table comes from immunoSEQ multiplex PCR, and its TCRdb copy is limited to in-frame clones, with some not included. That table is the source of V, J and clone size, and D and trimming were worked out from the DNA. The data contain approximately 130,000 clones, around 81% of them seen just once; the ten biggest clones take up 10% to 14%. This entry comes from a study of blood T cell repertoires in COVID-19. Study as a whole: The United States, Italy and Spain supplied acute and convalescent COVID-19 samples. The cDNA or gDNA used as material had been derived from T cells, B-cell-depleted T cells, or PBMCs.

Germline loops: CDR1 SEHNR, CDR2 FQNEAQ (reference sequence). The CDR3 is made up of 17 amino acids. Trimming cost V 5 bases and J 0 bases; bases outside gene matches: 11. This receptor was identified in a human donor in a cohort sampled during active COVID-19. The chain carries TRBV7-9 and TRBJ2-3, with TRBD1 matching over 7 bases. Sequencing was performed on peripheral blood. Here the CDR3 reads CASSTRDRALSTDTQYF. The CDR3 DNA reads as TGTGCCAGCAGCACACGTGACAGGGCCCTTAGCACAGATACGCAGTATTTT.